This section outlines one T cell receptor beta chain sequence together with its context. Cohorts were assigned according to the clinical history that participants reported. Recovered participants had two consecutive negative NP/OP PCR tests, healthcare professional clearance, or symptom resolution. Deletions cut 1 base from V and 6 bases from J, with 13 bases between. The CDR3 is 15 residues long. The germline gives CDR1 MGHRA, CDR2 YSYEKL. The entry originates in a study of blood T cell repertoires in COVID-19. The method was immunoSEQ multiplex PCR; TCRdb's version includes in-frame clones alone and lacks a portion of them. The sample includes 300,000 to 450,000 clones, over 75% of them seen just once.

V and J are TRBV4-1 and TRBJ2-1; D gene uncertain. The sample comprised PBMCs or T cells enriched from blood (not recorded which). The sequence was collected from a man younger than 35 who had recovered from COVID-19. The CDR3 coding sequence is TGCGCCAGCAGCCAAGGTCTAGTCGTACGCAATGAGCAGTTCTTC. Protein product: CASSQGLVVRNEQFF.